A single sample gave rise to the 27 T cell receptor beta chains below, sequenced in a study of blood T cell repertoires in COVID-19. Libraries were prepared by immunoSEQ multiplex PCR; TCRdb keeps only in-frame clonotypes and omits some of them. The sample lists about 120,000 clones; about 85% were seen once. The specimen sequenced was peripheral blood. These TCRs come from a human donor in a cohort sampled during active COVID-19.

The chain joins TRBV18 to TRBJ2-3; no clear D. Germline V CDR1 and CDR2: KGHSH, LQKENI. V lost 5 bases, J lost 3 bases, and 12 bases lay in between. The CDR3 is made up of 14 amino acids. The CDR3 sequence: CASSSVPRTDTQYF. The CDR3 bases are TGTGCCAGCTCATCCGTCCCCAGAACAGATACGCAGTATTTT. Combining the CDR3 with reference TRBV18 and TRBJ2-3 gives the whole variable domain NAGVMQNPRHLVRRRGQEARLRCSPMKGHSHVYWYRQLPEEGLKFMVYLQKENIIDESGMPKERFSAEFPKEGPSILRIQQVVRGDSAAYFCASSSVPRTDTQYFGPGTRLTVL.

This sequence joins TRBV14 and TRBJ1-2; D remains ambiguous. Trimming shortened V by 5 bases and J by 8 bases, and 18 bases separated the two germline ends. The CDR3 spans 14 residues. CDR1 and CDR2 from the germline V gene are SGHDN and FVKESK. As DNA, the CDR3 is TGTGCCAGCAGCGAAGCTACCCTCGCCCGGGGCTACACCTTC. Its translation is CASSEATLARGYTF.

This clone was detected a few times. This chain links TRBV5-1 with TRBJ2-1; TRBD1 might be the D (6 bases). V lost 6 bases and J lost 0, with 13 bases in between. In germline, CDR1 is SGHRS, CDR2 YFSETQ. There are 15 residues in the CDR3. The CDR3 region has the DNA TGCGCCAGCAATACAGGGTTGAGCTCCTACAATGAGCAGTTCTTC. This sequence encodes CASNTGLSSYNEQFF.

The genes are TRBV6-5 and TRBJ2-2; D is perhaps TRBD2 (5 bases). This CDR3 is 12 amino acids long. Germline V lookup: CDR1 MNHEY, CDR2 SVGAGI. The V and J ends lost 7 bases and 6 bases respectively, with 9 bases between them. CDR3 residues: CASIARAGELFF. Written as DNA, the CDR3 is TGTGCCAGCATTGCGAGGGCCGGGGAGCTGTTTTTT.

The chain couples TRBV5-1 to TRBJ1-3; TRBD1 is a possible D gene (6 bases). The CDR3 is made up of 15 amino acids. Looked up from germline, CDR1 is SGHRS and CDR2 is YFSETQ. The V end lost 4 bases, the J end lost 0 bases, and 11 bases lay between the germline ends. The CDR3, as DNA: TGCGCCAGCAGCAGGACAGTCAACTCTGGAAACACCATATATTTT. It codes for CASSRTVNSGNTIYF.

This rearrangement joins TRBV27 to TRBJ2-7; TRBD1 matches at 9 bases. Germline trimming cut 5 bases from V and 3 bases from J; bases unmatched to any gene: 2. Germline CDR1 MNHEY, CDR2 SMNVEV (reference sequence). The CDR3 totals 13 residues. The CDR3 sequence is CASSRDRDYEQYF. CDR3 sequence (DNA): TGTGCCAGCAGTCGGGACAGGGACTACGAGCAGTACTTC.

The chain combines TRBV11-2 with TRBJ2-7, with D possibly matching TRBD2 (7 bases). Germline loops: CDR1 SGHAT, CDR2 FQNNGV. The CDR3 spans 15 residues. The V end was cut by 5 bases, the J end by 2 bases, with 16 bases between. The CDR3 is CASSRGPGGTYEQYF. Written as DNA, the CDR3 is TGTGCCAGCAGCCGGGGGCCGGGGGGCACCTACGAGCAGTACTTC.

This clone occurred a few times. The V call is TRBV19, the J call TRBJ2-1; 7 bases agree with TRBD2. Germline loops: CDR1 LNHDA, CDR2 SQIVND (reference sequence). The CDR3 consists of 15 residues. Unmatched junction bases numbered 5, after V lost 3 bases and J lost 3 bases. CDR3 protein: CASSISAGIYNEQFF. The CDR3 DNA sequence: TGTGCCAGTAGTATCTCAGCGGGAATCTACAATGAGCAGTTCTTC. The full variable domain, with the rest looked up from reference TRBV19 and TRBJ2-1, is DGGITQSPKYLFRKEGQNVTLSCEQNLNHDAMYWYRQDPGQGLRLIYYSQIVNDFQKGDIAEGYSVSREKKESFPLTVTSAQKNPTAFYLCASSISAGIYNEQFFGPGTRLTVL.

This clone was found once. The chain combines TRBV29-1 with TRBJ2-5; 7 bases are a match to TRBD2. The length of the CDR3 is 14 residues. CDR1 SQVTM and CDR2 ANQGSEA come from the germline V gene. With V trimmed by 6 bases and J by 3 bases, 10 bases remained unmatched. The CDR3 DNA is TGCAGCGTGGGGGTGGGAGGGGTCAAAGAGACCCAGTACTTC. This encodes CSVGVGGVKETQYF.

CDR3 amino acids: CASSYKGSTNEKLFF. CDR3 coding DNA: TGTGCCAGCAGTTATAAGGGGTCAACTAATGAAAAACTGTTTTTT. V and J are TRBV6-5 and TRBJ1-4, with a possible D match to TRBD1 (5 bases). V was shortened by 3 bases and J by 0 bases, with 8 bases between the two germline ends. In germline, CDR1 is MNHEY, CDR2 SVGAGI. This CDR3 contains 15 residues.

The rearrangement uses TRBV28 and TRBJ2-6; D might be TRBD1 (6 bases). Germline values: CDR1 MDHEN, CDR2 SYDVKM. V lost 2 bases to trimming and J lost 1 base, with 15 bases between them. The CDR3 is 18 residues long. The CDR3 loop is CASSLVAGAISGANVLTF. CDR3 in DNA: TGTGCCAGCAGTTTAGTCGCAGGGGCAATATCTGGGGCCAACGTCCTGACTTTC. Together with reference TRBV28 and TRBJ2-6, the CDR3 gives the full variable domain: DVKVTQSSRYLVKRTGEKVFLECVQDMDHENMFWYRQDPGLGLRLIYFSYDVKMKEKGDIPEGYSVSREKKERFSLILESASTNQTSMYLCASSLVAGAISGANVLTFGAGSRLTVL.

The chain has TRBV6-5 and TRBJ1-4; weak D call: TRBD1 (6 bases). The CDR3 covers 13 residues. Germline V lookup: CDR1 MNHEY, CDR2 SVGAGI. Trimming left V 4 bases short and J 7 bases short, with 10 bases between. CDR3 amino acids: CASSFGGAEKLFF. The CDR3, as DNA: TGTGCCAGCAGTTTCGGGGGGGCTGAAAAACTGTTTTTT.

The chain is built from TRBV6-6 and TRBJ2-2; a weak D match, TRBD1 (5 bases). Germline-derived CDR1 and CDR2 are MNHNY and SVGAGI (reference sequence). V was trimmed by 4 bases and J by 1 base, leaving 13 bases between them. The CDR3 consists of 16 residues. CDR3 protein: CASSSTSGQNTGELFF. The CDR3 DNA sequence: TGTGCCAGCAGTTCAACTTCCGGACAGAACACCGGGGAGCTGTTTTTT.

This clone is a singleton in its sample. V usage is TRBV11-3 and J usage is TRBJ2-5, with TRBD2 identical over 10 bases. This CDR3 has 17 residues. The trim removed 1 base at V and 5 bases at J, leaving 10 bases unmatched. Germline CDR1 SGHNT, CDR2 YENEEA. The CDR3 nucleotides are TGTGCCAGCAGCTTAGGAACGGCTAGCGGGAGAGGGGAGACCCAGTACTTC. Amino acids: CASSLGTASGRGETQYF.

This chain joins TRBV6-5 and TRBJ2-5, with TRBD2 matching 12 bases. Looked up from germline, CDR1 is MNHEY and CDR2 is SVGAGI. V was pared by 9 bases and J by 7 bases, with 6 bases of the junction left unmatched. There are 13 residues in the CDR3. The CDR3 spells CASRTSGEATQYF. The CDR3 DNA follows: TGTGCCAGTAGGACTAGCGGGGAGGCGACCCAGTACTTC.

The CDR3 spells CSVVDRGNQPQHF. DNA of the CDR3: TGCAGCGTAGTGGACAGGGGCAATCAGCCCCAGCATTTT. The genes are TRBV29-1 and TRBJ1-5, with 8 bases identical to TRBD1. CDR1 SQVTM and CDR2 ANQGSEA come from the germline V gene. This CDR3 spans 13 amino acids. The ends lost 6 bases at V and 2 bases at J; junction bases unmatched: 3.

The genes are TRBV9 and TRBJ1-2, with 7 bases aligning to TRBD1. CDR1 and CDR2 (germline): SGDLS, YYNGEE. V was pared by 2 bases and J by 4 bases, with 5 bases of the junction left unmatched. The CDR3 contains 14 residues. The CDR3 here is CASSVTGAGYGYTF. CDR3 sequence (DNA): TGTGCCAGCAGCGTTACAGGGGCGGGCTATGGCTACACCTTC.

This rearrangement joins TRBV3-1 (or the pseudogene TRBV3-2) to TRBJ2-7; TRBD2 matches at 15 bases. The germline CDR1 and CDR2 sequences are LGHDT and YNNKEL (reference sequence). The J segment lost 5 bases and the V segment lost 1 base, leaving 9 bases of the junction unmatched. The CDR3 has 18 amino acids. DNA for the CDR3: TGTGCCAGCAGCCAAGGGACTAGCGGGAGGGCCTATAAGAACGAGCAGTACTTC. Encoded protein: CASSQGTSGRAYKNEQYF.

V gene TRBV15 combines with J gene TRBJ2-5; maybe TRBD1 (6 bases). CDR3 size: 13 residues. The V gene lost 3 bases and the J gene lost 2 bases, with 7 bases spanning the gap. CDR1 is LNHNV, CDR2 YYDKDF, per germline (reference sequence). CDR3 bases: TGTGCCACCAGCAGGGACAGACAAGAGACCCAGTACTTC. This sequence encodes CATSRDRQETQYF. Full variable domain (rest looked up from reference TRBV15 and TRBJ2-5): DAMVIQNPRYQVTQFGKPVTLSCSQTLNHNVMYWYQQKSSQAPKLLFHYYDKDFNNEADTPDNFQSRRPNTSFCFLDIRSPGLGDTAMYLCATSRDRQETQYFGPGTRLLVL.

In DNA, the CDR3 is TGTGCCAGCGGAATATCCAAGCGGGCGATCTCCTACGAGCAGTACTTC. Translating gives CASGISKRAISYEQYF. V and J are TRBV21-1 and TRBJ2-7; the D call TRBD2 from the table was never checked on the DNA. TRBV21-1 counts as a pseudogene. The CDR3 sequence is 16 residues long.

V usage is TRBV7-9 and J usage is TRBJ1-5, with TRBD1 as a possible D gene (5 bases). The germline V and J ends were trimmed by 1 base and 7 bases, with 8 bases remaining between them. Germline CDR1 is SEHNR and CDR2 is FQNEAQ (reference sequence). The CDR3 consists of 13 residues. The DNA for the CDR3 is TGTGCCAGCAGCTTAGAATGGGGCCAGCCCCAGCATTTT. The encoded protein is CASSLEWGQPQHF.

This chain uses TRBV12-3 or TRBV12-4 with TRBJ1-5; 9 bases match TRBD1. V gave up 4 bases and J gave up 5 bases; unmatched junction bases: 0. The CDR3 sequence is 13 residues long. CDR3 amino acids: CASSWDRDQPQHF. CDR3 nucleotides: TGTGCCAGCAGTTGGGACAGGGATCAGCCCCAGCATTTT.

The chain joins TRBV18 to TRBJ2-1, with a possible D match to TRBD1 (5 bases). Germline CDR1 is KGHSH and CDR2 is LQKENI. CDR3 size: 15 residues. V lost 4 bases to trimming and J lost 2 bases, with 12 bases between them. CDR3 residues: CASSLQAGPYNEQFF. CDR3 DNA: TGTGCCAGCTCACTACAGGCTGGGCCCTACAATGAGCAGTTCTTC.

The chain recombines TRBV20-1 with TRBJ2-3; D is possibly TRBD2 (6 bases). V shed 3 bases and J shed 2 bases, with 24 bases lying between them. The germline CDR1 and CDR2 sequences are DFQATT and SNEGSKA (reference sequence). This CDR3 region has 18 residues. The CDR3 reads CSASGAPGGPRVTDTQYF. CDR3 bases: TGCAGTGCTAGTGGGGCCCCTGGAGGGCCCAGGGTCACAGATACGCAGTATTTT.

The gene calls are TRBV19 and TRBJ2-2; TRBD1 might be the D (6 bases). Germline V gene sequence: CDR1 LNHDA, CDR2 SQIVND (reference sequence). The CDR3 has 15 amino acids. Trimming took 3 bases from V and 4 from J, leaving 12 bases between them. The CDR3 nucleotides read TGTGCCAGTAGTATTCCCCAAGGGGGCACCGGGGAGCTGTTTTTT. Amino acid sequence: CASSIPQGGTGELFF.

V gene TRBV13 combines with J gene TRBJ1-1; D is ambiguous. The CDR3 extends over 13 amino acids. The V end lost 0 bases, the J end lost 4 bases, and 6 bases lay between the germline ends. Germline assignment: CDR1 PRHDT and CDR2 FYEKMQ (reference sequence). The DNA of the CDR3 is TGTGCCAGCAGCTTAGGCGGGGTCACTGAAGCTTTCTTT. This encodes CASSLGGVTEAFF.

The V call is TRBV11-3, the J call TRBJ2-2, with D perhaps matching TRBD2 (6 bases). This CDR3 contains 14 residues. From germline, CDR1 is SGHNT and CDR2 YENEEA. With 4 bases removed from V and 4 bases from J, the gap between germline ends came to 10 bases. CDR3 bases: TGTGCCAGCAGCTCCCTGACTAGCACCGGGGAGCTGTTTTTT. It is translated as CASSSLTSTGELFF.